Each of the 13 T cell receptor beta chains below was sequenced from the same sample in a study of OX40 agonist ivuxolimab in advanced cancers. The protocol was immunoSEQ multiplex PCR, while the TCRdb copy is restricted to in-frame clones and leaves out a portion. The repertoire holds tens of thousands of clones, around 90% seen once, with about 16% in the top ten. Sequences were derived from CD4+ or CD8+ T cells sorted from blood, sampled in a trial of the OX40 agonist ivuxolimab. All receptors come from an adult with an advanced solid tumor such as melanoma, head and neck, liver or kidney cancer.

The gene calls are TRBV11-2 and TRBJ1-1, with D possibly matching TRBD1 (6 bases). Germline-derived CDR1 and CDR2 are SGHAT and FQNNGV. The germline V and J ends were trimmed by 3 bases and 3 bases, with 14 bases remaining between them. The CDR3 runs 15 residues. The CDR3 sequence: CASSFYRAEDTEAFF. The CDR3 coding sequence is TGTGCCAGCAGCTTTTACAGGGCCGAAGACACTGAAGCTTTCTTT.

The chain joins TRBV6-4 to TRBJ2-3; a possible D gene is TRBD1 (6 bases). CDR1 and CDR2 (germline): MRHNA, SNTAGT. This CDR3 comprises 14 residues. Trimming left V 0 bases short and J 4 bases short, with 8 bases between. The CDR3 sequence is CASSDSQGADTQYF. CDR3 DNA: TGTGCCAGCAGTGACTCACAGGGTGCAGATACGCAGTATTTT.

The chain combines TRBV25-1 with TRBJ1-2; 7 nucleotides line up with TRBD1. This CDR3 has 14 amino acids. Germline lookup yields CDR1 MGHDK and CDR2 SYGVNS. V dropped 4 bases and J dropped 7; count of bases not matched to a gene: 9. The CDR3: CASSATEGARGYTF. CDR3 nucleotides: TGTGCCAGCAGTGCAACAGAGGGGGCCCGTGGCTACACCTTC.

The genes are TRBV4-1 and TRBJ2-1; the match to TRBD2 covers 7 bases. The CDR3 extends over 15 amino acids. The trim removed 3 bases at V and 3 bases at J, leaving 5 bases unmatched. In germline, CDR1 is MGHRA, CDR2 YSYEKL. The CDR3 sequence is CASSQPSGSYNEQFF. CDR3 nucleotide sequence: TGCGCCAGCAGCCAGCCTAGCGGAAGCTACAATGAGCAGTTCTTC.

This sequence joins TRBV11-2 and TRBJ1-2; D not resolved. This CDR3 spans 12 amino acids. V was pared by 4 bases and J by 7 bases, with 10 bases between. The germline CDR1 and CDR2 sequences are SGHAT and FQNNGV. CDR3 region: CASSSGLTGYTF. CDR3 DNA sequence: TGTGCCAGCAGCTCCGGACTGACTGGCTACACCTTC.

The chain joins TRBV14 to TRBJ2-7; perhaps TRBD1 as D (6 bases). Germline loops: CDR1 SGHDN, CDR2 FVKESK. This CDR3 region has 13 residues. V shed 4 bases and J shed 4 bases, with 11 bases lying between them. In nucleotides, the CDR3 is TGTGCCAGCAGCCTCATGGGACATTACGAGCAGTACTTC. It codes for CASSLMGHYEQYF.

This clone was picked up a small number of times. The chain employs TRBV7-9 and TRBJ1-2; D unclear. Trimming shortened V by 6 bases and J by 6 bases, and 17 bases separated the two germline ends. Germline V gene lookup returns CDR1 SEHNR and CDR2 FQNEAQ (reference sequence). There are 14 residues in the CDR3. The CDR3 DNA sequence: TGTGCCAGCAGACCCGCGGGAGGGATTGATGGCTACACCTTC. Amino acids: CASRPAGGIDGYTF.

The chain recombines TRBV7-6 with TRBJ1-1, with a possible D match to TRBD1 (6 bases). The CDR3 has 14 amino acids. V was shortened by 2 bases and J by 4 bases, with 11 bases between the two germline ends. CDR1 is SGHVS, CDR2 FNYEAQ, per germline. This CDR3 is CASSLSTGITEAFF. The DNA of the CDR3 is TGTGCCAGCAGCTTATCCACAGGGATCACTGAAGCTTTCTTT.

The chain has TRBV27 and TRBJ1-2; D gene uncertain. The CDR3 length is 13 residues. Trimming stripped 3 bases from V and 5 bases from J, with 10 bases between. Germline values: CDR1 MNHEY, CDR2 SMNVEV (reference sequence). This chain's CDR3 is CASSFSLLYGYTF. CDR3 bases: TGTGCCAGCAGTTTCTCTCTCCTTTATGGCTACACCTTC.

The chain carries TRBV7-6 and TRBJ1-4, with D perhaps TRBD1 (5 bases). Per germline, CDR1 SGHVS and CDR2 FNYEAQ. Trimming took 0 bases from V and 4 from J, leaving 9 bases between them. The CDR3 totals 15 residues. CDR3 DNA sequence: TGTGCCAGCAGCTTAGCGGGGGGGATTAATGAAAAACTGTTTTTT. Protein product: CASSLAGGINEKLFF.

The chain has TRBV11-2 and TRBJ1-2, with D unresolved. CDR3 size: 14 residues. The V gene lost 1 base and the J gene lost 0 bases, with 6 bases spanning the gap. The germline V gene has CDR1 SGHAT and CDR2 FQNNGV. The CDR3 here is CASSLVGTNYGYTF. The CDR3 DNA follows: TGTGCCAGCAGCTTAGTGGGGACTAACTATGGCTACACCTTC.

This rearrangement joins TRBV27 to TRBJ2-1, with 8 bases fitting TRBD1. The CDR3 covers 17 residues. Trimming removed 6 bases from V and 6 bases from J; junction bases left unmatched: 16. Germline V gives CDR1 MNHEY, CDR2 SMNVEV (reference sequence). The CDR3 bases are TGTGCCAGCAGCCAGAGTCCGAGACAGGGGTCCGGCAATGAGCAGTTCTTC. This gives the protein CASSQSPRQGSGNEQFF.

The chain is built from TRBV5-1 and TRBJ1-2, with D tentatively TRBD1 (6 bases). Trimming removed 5 bases at V and 4 bases at J, with 15 bases between. The germline gives CDR1 SGHRS, CDR2 YFSETQ. The CDR3 loop spans 14 amino acids. The chain's CDR3 is CASRPGHSPYGYTF. CDR3 bases: TGCGCCAGCAGGCCGGGACATTCGCCCTATGGCTACACCTTC.